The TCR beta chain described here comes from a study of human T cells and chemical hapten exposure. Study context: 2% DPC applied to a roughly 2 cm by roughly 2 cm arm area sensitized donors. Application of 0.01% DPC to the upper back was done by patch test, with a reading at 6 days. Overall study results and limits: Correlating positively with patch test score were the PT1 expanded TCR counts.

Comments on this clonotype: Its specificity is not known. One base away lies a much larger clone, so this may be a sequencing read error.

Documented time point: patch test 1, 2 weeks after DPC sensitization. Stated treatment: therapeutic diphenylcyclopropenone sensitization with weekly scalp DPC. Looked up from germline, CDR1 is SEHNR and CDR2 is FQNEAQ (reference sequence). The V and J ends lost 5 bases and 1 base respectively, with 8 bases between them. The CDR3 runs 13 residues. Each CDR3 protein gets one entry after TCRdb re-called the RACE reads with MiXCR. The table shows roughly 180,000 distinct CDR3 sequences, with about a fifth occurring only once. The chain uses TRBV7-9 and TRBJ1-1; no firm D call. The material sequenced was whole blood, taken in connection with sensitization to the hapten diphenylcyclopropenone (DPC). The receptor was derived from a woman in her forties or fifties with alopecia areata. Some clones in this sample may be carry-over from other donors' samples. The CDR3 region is CASSIKPNTEAFF. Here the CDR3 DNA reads TGTGCCAGCAGCATAAAACCGAACACTGAAGCTTTCTTT.